A selection of T cell receptor beta chains follows, all from one sample in a study of control samples from healthy donors and cancer patients. Assay used: immunoSEQ multiplex PCR; TCRdb lists only in-frame clones, some missing. The data show 160,000 or so clones, 85% to 95% seen once. Sequencing was carried out using blood. The receptor set was obtained from a middle-aged woman in good health. Both conserved end residues are part of each CDR3. Each record gives: J gene, V gene, clone size, D gene, CDR3 DNA, CDR3 protein. D genes are given only for firm matches. Only some rows state a clone size, as once, few, many or a class for expanded clones.

>TRBJ2-3|TRBV7-9|.|TRBD2
TGTGCCAGCAGCCCCTGGGGACTAGCGGGAGGGGGCACAGATACGCAGTATTTT
CASSPWGLAGGGTDTQYF
>TRBJ1-2|TRBV19|.|.
TGTGCCACCAGCTATCGCAGTAACTATGGCTACACCTTC
CATSYRSNYGYTF
>TRBJ1-1|TRBV4-3|.|.
TGCGCCAGCAGTGAAGGGCCCCGGACGGACATGAACACTGAAGCTTTCTTT
CASSEGPRTDMNTEAFF
>TRBJ1-3|TRBV14|.|.
TGTGCCAGCAGCCAAGACGGTTCGGGGGGAAACACCATATATTTT
CASSQDGSGGNTIYF
>TRBJ2-7|TRBV5-1|.|TRBD1
TGCGCCAGCAGCTCCGGTTTAGGACAGGGATTTAACGAGCAGTACTTC
CASSSGLGQGFNEQYF
>TRBJ1-5|TRBV27|.|.
TGTGCCAGCACAACATTCAATCAGCCCCAGCATTTT
CASTTFNQPQHF
>TRBJ1-5|TRBV5-5|.|.
TGTGCCAGCAGATTAGGAGGTTATAGCAATCAGCCCCAGCATTTT
CASRLGGYSNQPQHF
>TRBJ1-1|TRBV7-8|.|.
TGTGCCAGCAGCTTCGGGGGGAACACTGAAGCTTTCTTT
CASSFGGNTEAFF
>TRBJ1-1|TRBV10-3|.|TRBD1
TGTGCCACTACGGGACAGCTTAACACTGAAGCTTTCTTT
CATTGQLNTEAFF
>TRBJ1-5|TRBV27|.|.
TGTGCCAGCAATAGCTTAAGGGGGGTTCAGCATTTT
CASNSLRGVQHF
>TRBJ1-1|TRBV29-1|.|TRBD1
TGCAGCGTCGCCGGGGACAGGGTGACCCCTGGGACTGAAGCTTTCTTT
CSVAGDRVTPGTEAFF
>TRBJ2-1|TRBV3-1/TRBV3-2|once|.
TGTGCCAGCAGCCAAGCCGCGCTTTTTGGACAAAACAATGAGCAGTTCTTC
CASSQAALFGQNNEQFF
>TRBJ2-7|TRBV7-2|.|.
TGTGCCAGCAGCTTAGAGGGCACCGTAAAGCAGTACTTC
CASSLEGTVKQYF
>TRBJ1-2|TRBV4-1|.|.
TGCGCCAGCAGCCCAGGGACAAGCGTTAACTATGGCTACACCTTC
CASSPGTSVNYGYTF